This T cell receptor (beta chain) was recovered during a study of blood T cell repertoires in COVID-19. Study at large: Donors in the United States, Italy and Spain gave samples during acute or convalescent COVID-19.

Sequencing was performed with immunoSEQ multiplex PCR; in TCRdb, only in-frame clones are kept and a portion is missing. The sample yields approximately 180,000 clones, roughly 80% seen once. This CDR3 has 12 residues. Trimming pared 4 bases from V and 10 bases from J, leaving 10 bases between. Germline loops: CDR1 KGHDR, CDR2 SFDVKD. All enrollees were roughly 18 to 90 years old and from 20 to 30 US areas. Clinical history reported by participants formed the basis on which cohorts were assigned. The receptor comes from a woman aged 55-69 years with acute COVID-19. The V and J genes are TRBV24-1 and TRBJ1-5; no reliable D call. Sequenced: PBMCs or T cells enriched from blood (not recorded which). The CDR3: CATSDSDTPQHF. The CDR3 DNA is TGTGCCACCAGTGACTCAGATACACCCCAGCATTTT.